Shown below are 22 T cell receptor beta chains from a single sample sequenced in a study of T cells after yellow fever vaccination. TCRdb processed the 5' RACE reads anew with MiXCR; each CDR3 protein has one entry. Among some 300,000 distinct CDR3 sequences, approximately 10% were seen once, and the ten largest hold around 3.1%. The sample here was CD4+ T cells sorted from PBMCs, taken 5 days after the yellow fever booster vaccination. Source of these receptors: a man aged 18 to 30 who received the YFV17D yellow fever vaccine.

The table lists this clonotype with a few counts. The CDR3 loop reads CASSFPRGGTDTQYF. In DNA, the CDR3 is TGTGCCAGCAGCTTCCCGCGCGGGGGCACAGATACGCAGTATTTT. V usage is TRBV7-8 and J usage is TRBJ2-3, with D possibly TRBD2 on 6 matching bases. The germline gives CDR1 SGHVS, CDR2 FQNEAQ. The V end lost 3 bases, the J end lost 1 base, and 11 bases lay between the germline ends. The CDR3 totals 15 residues.

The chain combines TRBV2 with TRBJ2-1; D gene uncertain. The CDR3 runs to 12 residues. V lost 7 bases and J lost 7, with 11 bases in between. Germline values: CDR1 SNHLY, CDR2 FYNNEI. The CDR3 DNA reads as TGTGCCAGCATAAAGGGTAGGAATGAGCAGTTCTTC. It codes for CASIKGRNEQFF.

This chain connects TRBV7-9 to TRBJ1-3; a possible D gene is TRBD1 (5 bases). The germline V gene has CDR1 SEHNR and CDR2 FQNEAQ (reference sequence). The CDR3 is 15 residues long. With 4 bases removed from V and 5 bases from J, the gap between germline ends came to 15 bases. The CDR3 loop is CASSSGGNQRNTIYF. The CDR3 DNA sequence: TGTGCCAGCAGCTCGGGGGGGAATCAACGAAACACCATATATTTT.

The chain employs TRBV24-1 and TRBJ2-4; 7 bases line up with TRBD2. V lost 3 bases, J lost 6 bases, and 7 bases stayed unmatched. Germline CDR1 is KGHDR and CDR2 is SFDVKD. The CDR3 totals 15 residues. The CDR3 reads CATSDPRGGGNIQYF. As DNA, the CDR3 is TGTGCCACCAGTGATCCCCGGGGCGGGGGAAACATTCAGTACTTC.

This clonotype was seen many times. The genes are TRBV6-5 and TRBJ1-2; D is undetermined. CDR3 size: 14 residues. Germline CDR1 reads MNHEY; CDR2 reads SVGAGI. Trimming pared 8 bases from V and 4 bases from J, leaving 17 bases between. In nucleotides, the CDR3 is TGTGCCAGCGGTCGGGCCGCCGGATCCTATGGCTACACCTTC. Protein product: CASGRAAGSYGYTF.

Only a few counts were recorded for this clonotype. DNA of the CDR3: TGCGCCAGCAGCTTAGACACACCAGGGGCGGGCGGCTACACCTTC. It encodes CASSLDTPGAGGYTF. The rearrangement joins TRBV5-1 to TRBJ1-2; D possibly corresponds to TRBD1 (6 bases). V was shortened by 2 bases and J by 8 bases, with 19 bases between the two germline ends. This CDR3 has 15 residues. From germline, CDR1 is SGHRS and CDR2 YFSETQ.

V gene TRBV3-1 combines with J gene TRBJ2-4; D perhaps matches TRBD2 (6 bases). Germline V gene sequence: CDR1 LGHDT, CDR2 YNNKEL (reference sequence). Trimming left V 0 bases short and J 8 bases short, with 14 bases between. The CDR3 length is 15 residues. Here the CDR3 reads CASSQEGGAGYIQYF. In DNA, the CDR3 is TGTGCCAGCAGCCAAGAGGGCGGGGCAGGGTACATTCAGTACTTC.

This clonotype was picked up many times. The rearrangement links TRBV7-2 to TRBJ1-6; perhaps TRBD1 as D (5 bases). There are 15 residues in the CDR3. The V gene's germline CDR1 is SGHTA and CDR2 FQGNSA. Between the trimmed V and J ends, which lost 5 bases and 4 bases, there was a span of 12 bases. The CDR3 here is CASSGASPYNSPLHF. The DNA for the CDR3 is TGTGCCAGCAGCGGGGCCTCGCCTTATAATTCACCCCTCCACTTT.

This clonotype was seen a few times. This CDR3 reads CASSQGPGTDTQYF. The CDR3 coding sequence is TGTGCCAGCAGTCAGGGTCCCGGCACAGATACGCAGTATTTT. The chain employs TRBV12-3 or TRBV12-4 and TRBJ2-3; a possible D gene is TRBD1 (5 bases). The CDR3 is 14 residues long. Trimming cost V 5 bases and J 1 base, with 10 bases left between them.

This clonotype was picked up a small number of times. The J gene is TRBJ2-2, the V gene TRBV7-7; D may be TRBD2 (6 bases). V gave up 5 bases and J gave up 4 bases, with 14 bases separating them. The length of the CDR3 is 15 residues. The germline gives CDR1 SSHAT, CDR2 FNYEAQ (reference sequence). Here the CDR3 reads CASSPSVLGTGELFF. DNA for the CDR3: TGTGCCAGCAGCCCTAGCGTTTTAGGCACCGGGGAGCTGTTTTTT.

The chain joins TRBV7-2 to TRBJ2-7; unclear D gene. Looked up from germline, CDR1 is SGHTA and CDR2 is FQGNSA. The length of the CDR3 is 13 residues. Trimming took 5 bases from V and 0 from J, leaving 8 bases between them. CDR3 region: CASSQTISYEQYF. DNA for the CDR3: TGTGCCAGCAGCCAGACGATCTCCTACGAGCAGTACTTC.

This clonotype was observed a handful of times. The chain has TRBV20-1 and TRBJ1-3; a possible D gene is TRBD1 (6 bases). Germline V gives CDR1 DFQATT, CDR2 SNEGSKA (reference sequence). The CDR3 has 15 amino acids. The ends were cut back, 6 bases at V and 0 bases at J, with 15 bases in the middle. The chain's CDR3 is CSAYGGGRSGNTIYF. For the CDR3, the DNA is TGCAGTGCATATGGGGGCGGTCGCTCTGGAAACACCATATATTTT.

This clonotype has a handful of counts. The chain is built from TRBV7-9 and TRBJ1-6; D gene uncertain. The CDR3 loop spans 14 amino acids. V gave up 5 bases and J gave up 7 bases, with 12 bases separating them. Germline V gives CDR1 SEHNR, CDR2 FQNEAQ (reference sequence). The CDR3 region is CASSQDRGNSPLHF. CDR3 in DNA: TGTGCCAGCAGCCAGGATAGAGGAAATTCACCCCTCCACTTT.

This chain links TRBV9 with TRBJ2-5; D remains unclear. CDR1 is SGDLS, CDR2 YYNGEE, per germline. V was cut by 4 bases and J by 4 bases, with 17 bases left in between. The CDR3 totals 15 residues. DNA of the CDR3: TGTGCCAGCAGCAAGACTTCATTAATGGGAGAGACCCAGTACTTC. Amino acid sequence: CASSKTSLMGETQYF.

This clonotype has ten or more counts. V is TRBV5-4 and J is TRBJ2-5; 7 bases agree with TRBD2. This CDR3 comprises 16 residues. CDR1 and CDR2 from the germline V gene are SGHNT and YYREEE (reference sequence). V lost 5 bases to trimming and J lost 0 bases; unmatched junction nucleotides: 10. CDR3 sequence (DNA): TGTGCCAGCAGTATCAGGGACTACCGGTACCAAGAGACCCAGTACTTC. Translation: CASSIRDYRYQETQYF.

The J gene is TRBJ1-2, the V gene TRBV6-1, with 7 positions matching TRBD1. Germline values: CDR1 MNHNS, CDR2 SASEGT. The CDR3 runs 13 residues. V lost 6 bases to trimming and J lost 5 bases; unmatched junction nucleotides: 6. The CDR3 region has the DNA TGTGCCAGCAGGACTGAACAGGGGTATGGCTACACCTTC. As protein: CASRTEQGYGYTF.

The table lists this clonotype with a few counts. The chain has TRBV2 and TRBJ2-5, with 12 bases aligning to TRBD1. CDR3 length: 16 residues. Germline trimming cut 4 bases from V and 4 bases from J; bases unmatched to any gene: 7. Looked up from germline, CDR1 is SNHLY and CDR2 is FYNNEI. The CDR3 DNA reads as TGTGCCAGCAGTGGGGACCGGGACAGGGGGCTAGAGACCCAGTACTTC. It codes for CASSGDRDRGLETQYF.

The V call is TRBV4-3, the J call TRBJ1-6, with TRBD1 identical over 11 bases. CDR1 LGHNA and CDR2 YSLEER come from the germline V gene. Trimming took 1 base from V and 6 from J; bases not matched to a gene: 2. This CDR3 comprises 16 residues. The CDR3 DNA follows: TGCGCCAGCAGCCAAGGGGACAGGGGGATTAATTCACCCCTCCACTTT. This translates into CASSQGDRGINSPLHF.

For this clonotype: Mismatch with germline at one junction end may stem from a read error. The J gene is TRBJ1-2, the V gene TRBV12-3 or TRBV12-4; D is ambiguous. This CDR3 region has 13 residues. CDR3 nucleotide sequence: TGTGCCAGAAGTTTCGGCAACCTATATGGCTACACCTTC. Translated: CARSFGNLYGYTF.

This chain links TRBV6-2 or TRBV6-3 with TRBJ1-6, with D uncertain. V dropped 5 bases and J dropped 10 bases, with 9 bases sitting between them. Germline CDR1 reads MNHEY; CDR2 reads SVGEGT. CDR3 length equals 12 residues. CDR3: CASSEKVSPLHF. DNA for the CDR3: TGTGCCAGCAGTGAAAAAGTGTCACCCCTCCACTTT.

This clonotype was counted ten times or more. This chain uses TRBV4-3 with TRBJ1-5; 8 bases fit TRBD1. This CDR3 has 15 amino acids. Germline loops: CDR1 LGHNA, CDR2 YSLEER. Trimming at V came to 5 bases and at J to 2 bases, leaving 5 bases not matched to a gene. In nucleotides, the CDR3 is TGCGCCAGCAGCAACGACAGGGGCGGCAATCAGCCCCAGCATTTT. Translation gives CASSNDRGGNQPQHF.

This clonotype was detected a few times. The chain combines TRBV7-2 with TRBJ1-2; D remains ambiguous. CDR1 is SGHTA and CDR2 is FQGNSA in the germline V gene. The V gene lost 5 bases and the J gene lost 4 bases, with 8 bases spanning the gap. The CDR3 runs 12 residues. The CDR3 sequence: CASSNDGYGYTF. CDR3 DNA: TGTGCCAGCAGCAACGACGGCTATGGCTACACCTTC. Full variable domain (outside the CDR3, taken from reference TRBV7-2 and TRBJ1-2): GAGVSQSPSNKVTEKGKDVELRCDPISGHTALYWYRQSLGQGLEFLIYFQGNSAPDKSGLPSDRFSAERTGGSVSTLTIQRTQQEDSAVYLCASSNDGYGYTFGSGTRLTVV.